This T cell receptor (beta chain) was sequenced for a study of T cells in Graves' hyperthyroidism and ophthalmopathy. Amplified TCR beta CDR3 regions came from RNA transcripts. The HTBI set primed first-round TCR CDR3 RT-PCR. TCRdb re-called the multiplex PCR reads through MiXCR, storing one row per CDR3 protein. The table includes about 380,000 distinct CDR3 sequences, roughly 12% detected once. This clonotype was counted ten times or more. The CDR3 runs to 15 residues. Looked up from germline, CDR1 is LGHNA and CDR2 is YNFKEQ. V was clipped by 2 bases and J by 2 bases, with 13 bases between them. The hyperthyroidism patients had all been newly diagnosed, and their disease duration was under 2 months. Their ages ranged from 18 to 65 years.

Material for sequencing was blood. The TCR sequence derives from a young man with Graves' hyperthyroidism that later progressed to Graves' ophthalmopathy. This chain joins TRBV4-2 and TRBJ2-7; the D is unclear. Here the CDR3 reads CASSQPALGAYEQYF. The CDR3 DNA reads TGTGCCAGCAGCCAACCGGCGCTTGGGGCCTACGAGCAGTACTTC.